The sequence of this T cell receptor (beta chain) was determined in a study of cytomegalovirus exposure and HLA in healthy donors. Study background: A subsequent analysis stated that the roughly 120 validation repertoires were run on the same platform as the roughly 670 first-cohort repertoires. Study results and limitations: Under in vitro conditions, a few CMV-associated chains were confirmed as specific for CMV antigens.

Donors came from a validation cohort of some 130 subjects, distinct from the first 666-subject cohort. The ends were cut back, 4 bases at V and 1 base at J, with 8 bases in the middle. The CDR3 length is 13 residues. Looked up from germline, CDR1 is SQVTM and CDR2 is ANQGSEA. A remark on this clone: Its antigen is not known.

Some clones are missing from TCRdb's copy, which holds only in-frame ones; the method was immunoSEQ multiplex PCR. The sample records 65,000 to 75,000 clones, about 93% being singletons. The receptor was isolated from a man younger than 35 in good health and CMV-seropositive. The gene calls are TRBV29-1 and TRBJ1-3; D gene unclear. The sequenced material came from PBMCs. The CDR3 here is CSVGTSSGNTIYF. The CDR3 DNA sequence: TGCAGCGTTGGGACTTCATCTGGAAACACCATATATTTT.